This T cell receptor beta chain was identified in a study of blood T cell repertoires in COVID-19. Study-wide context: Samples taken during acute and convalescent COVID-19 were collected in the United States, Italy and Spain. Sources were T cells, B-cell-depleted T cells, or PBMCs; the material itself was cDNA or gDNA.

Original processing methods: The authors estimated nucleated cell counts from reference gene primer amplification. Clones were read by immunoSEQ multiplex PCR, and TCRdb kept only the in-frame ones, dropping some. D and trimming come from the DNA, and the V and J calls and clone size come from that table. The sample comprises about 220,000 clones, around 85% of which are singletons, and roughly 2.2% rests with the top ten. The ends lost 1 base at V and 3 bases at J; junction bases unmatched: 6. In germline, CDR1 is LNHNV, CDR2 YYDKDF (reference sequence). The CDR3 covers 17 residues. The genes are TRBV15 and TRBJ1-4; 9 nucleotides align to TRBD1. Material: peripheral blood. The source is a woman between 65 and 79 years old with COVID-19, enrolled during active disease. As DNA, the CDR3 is TGTGCCACCAGCAGAGGACCGGGACAGGGAGCTAATGAAAAACTGTTTTTT. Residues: CATSRGPGQGANEKLFF. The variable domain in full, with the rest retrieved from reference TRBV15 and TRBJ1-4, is DAMVIQNPRYQVTQFGKPVTLSCSQTLNHNVMYWYQQKSSQAPKLLFHYYDKDFNNEADTPDNFQSRRPNTSFCFLDIRSPGLGDTAMYLCATSRGPGQGANEKLFFGSGTQLSVL.